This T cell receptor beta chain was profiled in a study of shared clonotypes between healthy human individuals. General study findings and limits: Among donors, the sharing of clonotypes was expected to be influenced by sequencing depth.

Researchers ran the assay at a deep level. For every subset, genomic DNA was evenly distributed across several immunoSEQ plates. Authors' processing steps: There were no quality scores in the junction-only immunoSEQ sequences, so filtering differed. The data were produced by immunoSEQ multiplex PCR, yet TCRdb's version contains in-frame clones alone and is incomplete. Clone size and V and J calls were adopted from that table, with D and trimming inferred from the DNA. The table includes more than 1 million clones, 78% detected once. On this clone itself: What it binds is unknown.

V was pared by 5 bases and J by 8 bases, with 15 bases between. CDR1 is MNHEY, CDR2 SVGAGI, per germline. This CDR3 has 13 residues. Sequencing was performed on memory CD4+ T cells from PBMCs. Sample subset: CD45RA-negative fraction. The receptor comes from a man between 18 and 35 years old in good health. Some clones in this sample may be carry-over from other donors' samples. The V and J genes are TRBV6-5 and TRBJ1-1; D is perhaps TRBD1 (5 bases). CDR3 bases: TGTGCCAGCAGTCCCCTGGGGCAGCGCGAAGCTTTCTTT. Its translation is CASSPLGQREAFF.